The 4 T cell receptor beta chains below were found in one sample sequenced in a study of metastatic and nonmetastatic thyroid tumors. Using MiXCR, TCRdb reanalyzed the PCR reads. The repertoire holds roughly 21,000 clones, around 28% seen once, with 15% to 25% in the top ten. Treatment of any kind had been given to no patient before thyroid surgery. Sequences were obtained from blood. The receptors stem from a female donor with papillary thyroid cancer or a benign thyroid nodule (not recorded which). Some clones in this sample may be carry-over from other donors' samples.

Ten or more counts support this clone. This chain links TRBV7-9 with TRBJ2-5; tentatively, D is TRBD2 (5 bases). Germline V gene lookup returns CDR1 SEHNR and CDR2 FQNEAQ (reference sequence). V was clipped by 1 base and J by 4 bases, with 7 bases between them. The length of the CDR3 is 13 residues. CDR3: CASSLDAGETQYF. CDR3 in DNA: TGTGCCAGCAGCTTAGACGCGGGAGAGACCCAGTACTTC.

Regarding this clone: A read error may explain this, as a much larger clone is one base away. The chain joins TRBV4-1 to TRBJ1-1; no firm D call. The CDR3 covers 16 residues. Germline CDR1 is MGHRA and CDR2 is YSYEKL. DNA of the CDR3: TGCGCCGGCAGCACCCGAGGGCAAAGAGGTATCCCTGTAGCTTTCTTT. This codes for CAGSTRGQRGIPVAFF.

In its sample, this clone was seen many times. This sequence joins TRBV6-1 and TRBJ2-1; 8 nucleotides agree with TRBD1. The CDR3 extends over 15 amino acids. V dropped 7 bases and J dropped 2; count of bases not matched to a gene: 7. The germline gives CDR1 MNHNS, CDR2 SASEGT. CDR3 amino acids: CASTEGQVPYNEQFF. In DNA, the CDR3 is TGTGCCAGCACCGAGGGACAGGTGCCCTACAATGAGCAGTTCTTC.

This clone was counted at least ten times. V is TRBV6-1 and J is TRBJ1-1; D is possibly TRBD1 (5 bases). CDR3 length: 14 residues. The V and J ends lost 3 bases and 6 bases respectively, with 14 bases between them. The V gene's germline CDR1 is MNHNS and CDR2 SASEGT. CDR3 bases: TGTGCCAGCAGTGAGGGGACGGGTGGCGCTGAAGCTTTCTTT. Translation: CASSEGTGGAEAFF.